Listed below are T cell receptor beta chains from one sample, sequenced in a study of T-cell memory formation after mild COVID-19. TCRdb re-called the 5' RACE reads with MiXCR, one entry per CDR3 protein. The profile shows approximately 270,000 distinct CDR3 sequences, 15% to 20% of them singletons. Sequences were obtained from PBMCs or a T cell subset sorted from them (not recorded which). Receptors originate from a man between 18 and 35 years old who had mild COVID-19 (a few samples of this study predate the infection). Cell type and time point are not known. Each CDR3 is given with its conserved first and last residue. The D gene is left open where the match is weak. The size entry is marked missing in some rows and otherwise reads once, few, many or a size class.

j_call clone_size v_call d_call cdr3_nt cdr3_aa
TRBJ2-1 few TRBV20-1 NA TGCAGTGCTAGATCATACAATGAGCAGTTCTTC CSARSYNEQFF
TRBJ1-1 NA TRBV9 TRBD1 TGTGCCAGCAGCGTTCGGGGACAGGGTTCTAACACTGAAGCTTTCTTT CASSVRGQGSNTEAFF
TRBJ2-2 NA TRBV7-2 TRBD2 TGTGCCAGCAGCGCATGGAGGGAGGGAACCACCGGGGAGCTGTTTTTT CASSAWREGTTGELFF
TRBJ2-2 NA TRBV20-1 NA TGCAGTGCGGTACGGGGAAACACCGGGGAGCTGTTTTTT CSAVRGNTGELFF
TRBJ1-2 once TRBV15 NA TGTGCCACCAGCTCGACGTCGGGACAAAACTATGGCTACACCTTC CATSSTSGQNYGYTF
TRBJ2-7 few TRBV2 NA TGTGCCAGCAGTGGATTCCCCTCCTACGAGCAGTACTTC CASSGFPSYEQYF
TRBJ1-1 NA TRBV5-1 NA TGCGCCAGCAGCTTGGTGCGGACGGACACTGAAGCTTTCTTT CASSLVRTDTEAFF
TRBJ2-2 NA TRBV20-1 NA TGCAGTGCTGGAGGAACTATGGACACCGGGGAGCTGTTTTTT CSAGGTMDTGELFF
TRBJ2-6 NA TRBV14 TRBD1 TGTGCCAGCAGCCCCTGGACAGGGAAGTCCTCTGGGGCCAACGTCCTGACTTTC CASSPWTGKSSGANVLTF
TRBJ1-4 few TRBV5-5 NA TGTGCCAGCAGCTTGGAACCGCTGAGGTATAATGAAAAACTGTTTTTT CASSLEPLRYNEKLFF
TRBJ1-2 NA TRBV19 TRBD1 TGTGCCAGTCATGCGACAGGGGGCAACTATGGCTACACCTTC CASHATGGNYGYTF
TRBJ2-5 few TRBV7-9 NA TGTGCCAGCAGCCCCAAGGCCCTGGATAATTGGGGGAAGACCCAGTACTTC CASSPKALDNWGKTQYF
TRBJ2-2 NA TRBV13 NA TGTGCCAGCAGCTCGGACCCATTTGGTAGGGAGCTGTTTTTT CASSSDPFGRELFF
TRBJ1-2 NA TRBV4-2 TRBD1 TGTGCCAGCAGCCAAGTCACTATAGGGGACAGCGACGGCTACACCTTC CASSQVTIGDSDGYTF
TRBJ2-1 few TRBV11-2 NA TGTGCCAGCAGTTTTAACGGAAGGGATATGAATGAGCAGTTCTTC CASSFNGRDMNEQFF
TRBJ1-2 few TRBV28 NA TGTGCCAGCAGAGGCCCCTACGATGGCTACACCTTC CASRGPYDGYTF
TRBJ2-6 NA TRBV7-8 NA TGTGCCAGCAGCCACAACCGCCCGGGACTGATTATCTCTGGGGCCAACGTCCTGACTTTC CASSHNRPGLIISGANVLTF
TRBJ2-2 few TRBV27 NA TGTGCCAGCAGTTTATTGTTCGGCACCGGGGAGCTGTTTTTT CASSLLFGTGELFF
TRBJ1-1 many TRBV7-2 NA TGTGCCAGCAGCCAGGACATGAACACTGAAGCTTTCTTT CASSQDMNTEAFF
TRBJ2-1 NA TRBV4-1 TRBD2 TGCGCCAGCAGCCCCTCGACTAGCGGGGGGCCACTTGTTCACACTGAGCAGTTCTTC CASSPSTSGGPLVHTEQFF
TRBJ2-1 NA TRBV7-9 NA TGTGCCAGCAGCTTCCAGCGGCTCTACAATGAGCAGTTCTTC CASSFQRLYNEQFF
TRBJ2-6 few TRBV12-3/TRBV12-4 NA TGTGCCAGCAGCCCAGGCGTCTGGGGGGACGGGGCCAACGTCCTGACTTTC CASSPGVWGDGANVLTF
TRBJ1-6 many TRBV4-2 NA TGTGCCAGCAGCCTTGTAAGCTCCTATAATTCACCCCTCCACTTT CASSLVSSYNSPLHF
TRBJ2-2 NA TRBV28 TRBD2 TGTGCCAGCATTAGCGGGGGGGTCTCGAACACCGGGGAGCTGTTTTTT CASISGGVSNTGELFF
TRBJ1-5 few TRBV27 TRBD1 TGTGCCAGCAGGCCTTTCAGGGCAGGGGGCTTGGGTGGCAATCAGCCCCAGCATTTT CASRPFRAGGLGGNQPQHF
TRBJ2-2 NA TRBV5-1 NA TGCGCCAGCACCAAAGGAGGGACCAACACCGGGGAGCTGTTTTTT CASTKGGTNTGELFF
TRBJ2-2 few TRBV12-3/TRBV12-4 NA TGTGCCAGCAGTTTAAACAGCCGCACCGGGGAGCTGTTTTTT CASSLNSRTGELFF
TRBJ2-5 few TRBV29-1 TRBD2 TGCAGCGTTGCTGTGGTAGCGGGGGGAGAGACCCAGTACTTC CSVAVVAGGETQYF
TRBJ2-5 many TRBV10-3 TRBD2 TGTGCCATCAGATGGGAGGGAAAAGAGACCCAGTACTTC CAIRWEGKETQYF
TRBJ2-2 few TRBV28 TRBD1 TGTGCCAGCAGTCCCCGGGACAGGACCCCCATCGGGGAGCTGTTTTTT CASSPRDRTPIGELFF
TRBJ2-7 NA TRBV12-3/TRBV12-4 NA TGTGCCAGCAGGATAGGACTTCAAGCCGTTGGCGAGCAGTACTTC CASRIGLQAVGEQYF
TRBJ2-3 many TRBV20-1 NA TGCAGGGCAAGAAGAAGGGGCACAGATACGCAGTATTTT CRARRRGTDTQYF
TRBJ1-2 NA TRBV6-5 TRBD1 TGTGCCAGCAGAAACCAGGGGGCAGGAAACTATGGCTACACCTTC CASRNQGAGNYGYTF
TRBJ1-1 few TRBV4-3 NA TGCGCCAGCAGCCAATCCCCGGACAATGAAGCTTTCTTT CASSQSPDNEAFF
TRBJ1-5 few TRBV7-9 TRBD1 TGTGCCAGCAGCCCTCCGGGCAGGGGGGAGAAGCCCCAGCATTTT CASSPPGRGEKPQHF
TRBJ1-1 NA TRBV27 NA TGTGCCAGCAAGCCACGTTCTTTCAGTGGCACTGAAGCTTTCTTT CASKPRSFSGTEAFF
TRBJ2-1 few TRBV20-1 NA TGCAGTGCTACATCAAACAATGAGCAGTTCTTC CSATSNNEQFF
TRBJ2-6 NA TRBV29-1 NA TGCAGCGTGGGGCCTGGGGCCAACGTCCTGACTTTC CSVGPGANVLTF
TRBJ2-1 few TRBV29-1 TRBD2 TGCAGCGTTGAACGGGAGGTACCTTACAATGAGCAGTTCTTC CSVEREVPYNEQFF
TRBJ1-5 few TRBV23-1 TRBD1 TGCGCCAGCAGTCAGAGCAGGGGGAGTGGAAGCAATCAGCCCCAGCATTTT CASSQSRGSGSNQPQHF
TRBJ1-4 few TRBV29-1 NA TGCAGCGTCAGACCTCCGGGGGCAGGTGAAAAACTGTTTTTT CSVRPPGAGEKLFF
TRBJ1-6 NA TRBV4-2 NA TGTGCCAGCAGCCAAGATTCGAAAGGGGGGAATTCACCCCTCCACTTT CASSQDSKGGNSPLHF
TRBJ2-2 NA TRBV28 TRBD1 TGTGCCAGCAGAACGGGACAGCTGAGAGTCGGGGAGCTGTTTTTT CASRTGQLRVGELFF
TRBJ1-2 NA TRBV5-1 NA TGCGCCAGCAGCAAAATAGACAAGGACTTCTATGGCTACACCTTC CASSKIDKDFYGYTF
TRBJ2-5 many TRBV30 TRBD2 TGTGCCTGGAGTGTGGGGCTAGCGGGGGAAGAGACCCAGTACTTC CAWSVGLAGEETQYF
TRBJ1-1 few TRBV6-5 NA TGTGCCAGCAGCCGGGTGAACACTGAAGCTTTCTTT CASSRVNTEAFF
TRBJ2-6 NA TRBV7-6 TRBD1 TGTGCCAGCAGCTTAGCTTTGGGACAGGGTGGCTCTGGGGCCAACGTCCTGACTTTC CASSLALGQGGSGANVLTF
TRBJ2-5 many TRBV7-2 NA TGTGCCAGCAGCCTTGGGCAGACCCAAGAGACCCAGTACTTC CASSLGQTQETQYF
TRBJ1-1 few TRBV20-1 NA TGCAGTGCGAAAAGAGCGGCTGAAGCTTTCTTT CSAKRAAEAFF
TRBJ1-1 many TRBV18 TRBD1 TGTGCCAGCAGCCCACAGGGGATGAACACTGAAGCTTTCTTT CASSPQGMNTEAFF
TRBJ2-3 NA TRBV4-1 TRBD2 TGCGCCAGCAGCCAAGATGAGACGGGGGGGATCACAGATACGCAGTATTTT CASSQDETGGITDTQYF
TRBJ1-1 few TRBV20-1 NA TGCAGTTCAAAGGCCCAGATCATGAACACTGAAGCTTTCTTT CSSKAQIMNTEAFF
TRBJ2-1 few TRBV9 TRBD2 TGTGCCAGCAGCGTCACTAGCGGGGGGCTTAATGAGCAGTTCTTC CASSVTSGGLNEQFF
TRBJ1-1 few TRBV5-1 TRBD1 TGCGCCAGCAGAGGAGACAGGGCTGAAGCTTTCTTT CASRGDRAEAFF
TRBJ2-5 few TRBV7-8 NA TGTGCCAGCAGCCCGGACTGGCGGGGACAAGAGACCCAGTACTTC CASSPDWRGQETQYF
TRBJ2-1 NA TRBV24-1 TRBD2 TGTGCCACCTCCGGGGGGGGCATGAATGAGCAGTTCTTC CATSGGGMNEQFF
TRBJ1-2 NA TRBV29-1 NA TGCGGGGAGCTGGGGTACTATGGCTACACCTTC CGELGYYGYTF
TRBJ2-1 NA TRBV28 NA TGTGCCAGCAGTTTACGGAGCTCCTACAATGAGCAGTTCTTC CASSLRSSYNEQFF
TRBJ1-1 few TRBV7-2 NA TGTGCCAGCAGCTTAGCGACAGGCCGGAACACTGAAGCTTTCTTT CASSLATGRNTEAFF
TRBJ2-3 NA TRBV29-1 NA TGCAGCGTTGAGAGGGCCGGATCAGATACGCAGTATTTT CSVERAGSDTQYF